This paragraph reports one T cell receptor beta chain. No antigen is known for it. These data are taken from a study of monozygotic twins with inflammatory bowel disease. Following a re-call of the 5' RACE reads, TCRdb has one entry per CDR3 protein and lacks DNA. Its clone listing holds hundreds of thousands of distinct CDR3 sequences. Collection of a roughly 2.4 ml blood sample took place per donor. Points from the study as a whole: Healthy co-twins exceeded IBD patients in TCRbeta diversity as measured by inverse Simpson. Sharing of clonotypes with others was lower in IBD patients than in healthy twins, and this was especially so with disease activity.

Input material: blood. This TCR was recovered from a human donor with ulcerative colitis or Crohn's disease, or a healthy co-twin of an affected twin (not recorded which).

CDR3 sequence reads: CASSPTVTNYGYTF. The chain carries TRBV9 and TRBJ1-2. This CDR3 comprises 14 residues. In germline, CDR1 is SGDLS, CDR2 YYNGEE.